Each of the 15 T cell receptor beta chains below was sequenced from the same sample in a study of shared T cell receptors in the human thymus. Assay: immunoSEQ multiplex PCR; the TCRdb copy retains only in-frame clones and omits some. The sample holds 540,000 or so clones, 78% seen once. The sample also formed part of further work on human thymus T cells.

The sequenced sample was thymocytes. Source of these receptors: a boy under two years old with a congenital heart defect.

The V gene is TRBV25-1, the J gene TRBJ2-5; unclear D gene. V was trimmed by 3 bases and J by 5 bases, leaving 10 bases between them. Looked up from germline, CDR1 is MGHDK and CDR2 is SYGVNS. CDR3 length: 13 residues. The CDR3 sequence: CASSDRSRETQYF. The DNA for the CDR3 is TGTGCCAGCAGTGACAGGTCACGGGAGACCCAGTACTTC.

This rearrangement joins TRBV4-1 to TRBJ2-1, with 9 bases fitting TRBD2. Germline CDR1 is MGHRA and CDR2 is YSYEKL. Losses at the gene ends were 4 bases for V and 7 bases for J; bases not matched to a gene: 8. This CDR3 spans 15 amino acids. For the CDR3, the DNA is TGCGCCAGCAGCCCCCCCCTAGCGGGATGGAATGAGCAGTTCTTC. Translating gives CASSPPLAGWNEQFF.

This clone was observed a few times. The CDR3 sequence is CASAHRVCCYGYTF. As DNA, the CDR3 is TGTGCCAGCGCCCACAGGGTGTGTTGCTATGGCTACACCTTC. This chain links TRBV14 with TRBJ1-2; D might be TRBD1 (6 bases). Trimming cost V 8 bases and J 4 bases, with 17 bases left between them. Per the germline V gene, CDR1 is SGHDN and CDR2 is FVKESK. The CDR3 is 14 residues long. Based on the CDR3 plus reference TRBV14 and TRBJ1-2, the full variable domain is EAGVTQFPSHSVIEKGQTVTLRCDPISGHDNLYWYRRVMGKEIKFLLHFVKESKQDESGMPNNRFLAERTGGTYSTLKVQPAELEDSGVYFCASAHRVCCYGYTFGSGTRLTVV.

V usage is TRBV5-4 and J usage is TRBJ1-2; a possible D gene is TRBD1 (6 bases). Deletions cut 0 bases from V and 6 bases from J, with 9 bases between. CDR1 is SGHNT, CDR2 YYREEE, per germline (reference sequence). The CDR3 has 13 amino acids. The CDR3 nucleotides read TGTGCCAGCAGCTTGGTCGAGGGGGATGGCTACACCTTC. Its translation: CASSLVEGDGYTF.

The table lists this clone with a few counts. This rearrangement joins TRBV19 to TRBJ1-4, with D maybe TRBD1 (6 bases). This CDR3 region has 16 residues. V dropped 6 bases and J dropped 5 bases, with 19 bases sitting between them. Looked up from germline, CDR1 is LNHDA and CDR2 is SQIVND (reference sequence). CDR3 in DNA: TGTGCCAGTAGCACTAACAGGGATGGGCGGAATGAAAAACTGTTTTTT. It specifies CASSTNRDGRNEKLFF.

The rearrangement links TRBV7-2 to TRBJ2-1; D is ambiguous. Trimming shortened V by 6 bases and J by 5 bases, and 14 bases separated the two germline ends. The germline CDR1 and CDR2 sequences are SGHTA and FQGNSA. This CDR3 has 14 amino acids. CDR3 sequence: CASSPLGPHNEQFF. In DNA, the CDR3 is TGTGCCAGCAGTCCCCTAGGTCCCCACAATGAGCAGTTCTTC.

The chain is built from TRBV6-5 and TRBJ2-5; 7 nucleotides line up with TRBD1. Judging by the DNA end, TRBJ2-7 fits better; the J call may be wrong. The CDR3 is 14 amino acids. Germline CDR1 MNHEY, CDR2 SVGAGI. CDR3 sequence: CASSYGQASYEQYF. The CDR3 DNA follows: TGTGCCAGCAGTTACGGACAGGCTTCCTACGAGCAGTACTTC.

J is TRBJ1-5 and V is TRBV27; D is unresolved. The V end was cut by 8 bases, the J end by 4 bases, with 6 bases between. The germline gives CDR1 MNHEY, CDR2 SMNVEV (reference sequence). The CDR3 runs 11 residues. This CDR3 reads CASLPNQPQHF. CDR3 DNA sequence: TGTGCCAGCCTTCCGAATCAGCCCCAGCATTTT.

In this sample, this clone turned up a few times. V gene TRBV4-2 combines with J gene TRBJ2-1, with 8 bases aligning to TRBD2. The germline CDR1 and CDR2 sequences are LGHNA and YNFKEQ. The length of the CDR3 is 16 residues. The V gene end was trimmed by 0 bases and the J gene end by 5 bases; junction bases not matched to a gene: 6. As DNA, the CDR3 is TGTGCCAGCAGCCAAGACCCCCCACTAGCGGACAATGAGCAGTTCTTC. Its protein product is CASSQDPPLADNEQFF.

V and J are TRBV6-5 and TRBJ2-1; TRBD2 matches 7 bases. Per the germline V gene, CDR1 is MNHEY and CDR2 is SVGAGI. The CDR3 loop spans 13 amino acids. Germline trimming cut 2 bases from V and 10 bases from J; bases unmatched to any gene: 5. The DNA for the CDR3 is TGTGCCAGCAGTTACGGGGAGGGACGGGAGCAGTTCTTC. This codes for CASSYGEGREQFF.

The CDR3 nucleotides read TGTGCCAGCAGTGAAACGACTATCGGGGAGACCCAGTACTTC. Translated: CASSETTIGETQYF. This sequence joins TRBV6-5 and TRBJ2-5, with a weak D call TRBD2 (5 bases). There are 14 residues in the CDR3. Germline CDR1 reads MNHEY; CDR2 reads SVGAGI. V was pared by 5 bases and J by 5 bases, with 15 bases between.

The rearrangement uses TRBV5-6 and TRBJ2-7; D is uncertain. This CDR3 has 15 residues. Germline V gives CDR1 SGHDT, CDR2 YYEEEE. V was cut by 0 bases and J by 0 bases, with 10 bases left in between. DNA for the CDR3: TGTGCCAGCAGCTTGGCGGGTATTTCCTCCTACGAGCAGTACTTC. This sequence encodes CASSLAGISSYEQYF.

The gene calls are TRBV28 and TRBJ1-2; D ambiguous. This CDR3 is built from 13 residues. Germline V gene data show CDR1 as MDHEN and CDR2 as SYDVKM. V was pared by 3 bases and J by 7 bases, with 12 bases between. CDR3 in amino acids: CASSFCGPPGYTF. The CDR3 nucleotides read TGTGCCAGCAGTTTCTGTGGGCCTCCTGGCTACACCTTC.

The chain is built from TRBV15 and TRBJ2-1; 8 bases map to TRBD1. CDR1 and CDR2 (germline): LNHNV, YYDKDF (reference sequence). J gave up 5 bases and V 3 bases, and 9 bases lay outside the gene matches. This CDR3 has 16 residues. CDR3 sequence reads: CATSRGDRGPNNEQFF. In DNA, the CDR3 is TGTGCCACCAGCAGGGGTGACAGGGGCCCTAACAATGAGCAGTTCTTC.

The chain recombines TRBV29-1 with TRBJ2-7; 7 bases agree with TRBD1. Germline values: CDR1 SQVTM, CDR2 ANQGSEA. This CDR3 region has 13 residues. The junction had 6 bases not matched to a gene; V was cut back by 6 bases and J by 1 base. CDR3 protein: CSVATGKSYEQYF. The CDR3 DNA reads as TGCAGCGTGGCGACAGGGAAGTCCTACGAGCAGTACTTC.